This TCR beta chain was profiled in a study of Graves' ophthalmopathy and Graves' hyperthyroidism (dated by TCRdb to the late 2010s). Notes on the research overall: Stable hyperthyroidism was defined as no progression to ophthalmopathy within 18 months of follow-up. In total, 135 blood samples were TCR-sequenced: 40 to 45 ophthalmopathy, 80 or so hyperthyroidism and around 17 hyperthyroidism-to-ophthalmopathy patients. The study used TCR beta repertoire signatures to distinguish Graves' ophthalmopathy from Graves' hyperthyroidism and to predict progression to ophthalmopathy. To explore V-J signatures that separate ophthalmopathy from hyperthyroidism, a discovery set of around 97 patients was enrolled, consisting of about 43 with ophthalmopathy and 55 to 65 with stable hyperthyroidism. For independent validation, a separate cohort was made up of 18 hyperthyroidism patients plus 17 patients who later progressed from hyperthyroidism to ophthalmopathy. Following sampling, methimazole starting at 30 mg daily was administered to hyperthyroidism patients, and high-dose intravenous methylprednisolone was administered to ophthalmopathy patients. In more than five hyperthyroidism patients, the T-cell repertoires found in thyroid tissue were compared with those found in blood. What the work shows at the level of the full study, not this receptor alone: Among expanded thyroid clonotypes with frequency above 0.001, most also showed up in blood, which suggests that blood repertoires may reflect the thyroid immune response. The 13-signature model separated ophthalmopathy from stable hyperthyroidism with 85% to 90% sensitivity and less than 83% specificity in cross-validation, and 80%/75% in the test set. No statistical method was used to set the sample size in advance, and the investigators knew which group each participant was assigned to. In validation, the model predicted ophthalmopathy progression with about 71% sensitivity and 72.22% specificity; eleven to twelve predicted patients were CT-confirmed with GO in a median of approximately 6.5 months.

As for this clonotype: Its antigen specificity is not known. No clone much larger than this one lies a single base away; base qualities are absent.

Hyperthyroidism patients were newly diagnosed, with disease duration under 2 months, and aged 18 to 65 years. Patients were excluded if they had other autoimmune diseases, uncontrolled infections, pregnancy or lactation. Clinical symptoms, serum thyroxine, TRAb, thyroid ultrasound and orbital computed tomography formed the basis of the diagnosis. Total RNA was extracted using Trizol reagent, and RNA quality was checked on an Agilent 2100 Bioanalyzer. TCR beta CDR3 regions were amplified from RNA transcripts for repertoire sequencing. HTBI primers and the Qiagen OneStep RT-PCR kit were used in a first-round RT-PCR, which was followed by a second-round multiplex PCR, size selection and purification. Libraries were sequenced paired-end with 100 bp reads on an Illumina HiSeq2000. Concerning the study's data processing: SOAPnuke was used to process the reads, removing any read that contained adapters or uncalled bases, had a mean Phred below 15, or lacked an exact match to the constant primer or identifier. COPE v1.2.5 was used to merge high-quality paired reads. Each unique nucleotide sequence was defined as a clonotype, and clonotypes were aligned to IMGT TRB V, D and J references with MiTCR v1.1. Analysis was restricted to V-J combinations with a frequency above 0.0001, which covered 99.2% of repertoires. For each V-J combination, a TCR clonal expansion and chaos score was defined as F50 clonal expansion divided by the chaos observed in the TCRdist matrix. Welch's t-statistics and random forest were used to reduce features to 10 to 15 V-J combinations, which were fed into a naive Bayes classifier. The similarity between thyroid and blood repertoires was quantified using the Morisita-Horn index. The public reads were run again by TCRdb, first through fastp at Q25 and then through MiXCR, and only productive beta chains were kept. Each record represents a unique CDR3 protein, reported with the most common genes and DNA among its rows. It is TCRdb's table, rather than the study itself, that gives the V and J calls and clone size. Across this sample there are 1 million to 1.3 million distinct CDR3 sequences, with about 38% seen only once. Together, the top ten hold roughly 11% of the sample.

From cysteine to phenylalanine, the CDR3 is 13 amino acids long. Only the CDR3 part of the read is kept: 39 bases, read in frame from the first base. V was cut back by 5 bases and J by 4 bases, leaving a gap of 11 bases between them. CDR1 and CDR2 were assigned from the germline V gene as MDHEN and SYDVKM. The sequencing input was peripheral blood or thyroid tissue (not recorded which). The source is an adult man with Graves' hyperthyroidism. The chain employs TRBV28 and TRBJ1-2; a weak D assignment points to TRBD1 (5 bases agree). The sequence in DNA is TGTGCCAGCAGTGACAGCCGGTTCTATGGCTACACCTTC. This gives the protein CASSDSRFYGYTF.